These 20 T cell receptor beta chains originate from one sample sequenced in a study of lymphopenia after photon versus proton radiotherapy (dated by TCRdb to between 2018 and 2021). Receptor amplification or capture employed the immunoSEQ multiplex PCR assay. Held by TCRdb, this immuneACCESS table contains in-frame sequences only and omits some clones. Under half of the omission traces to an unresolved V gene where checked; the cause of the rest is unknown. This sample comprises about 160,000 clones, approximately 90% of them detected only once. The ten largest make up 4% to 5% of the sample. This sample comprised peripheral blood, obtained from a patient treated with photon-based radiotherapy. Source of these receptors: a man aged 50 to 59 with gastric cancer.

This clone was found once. CDR3 nucleotide sequence: TGTGCCAGCAGTGAAATCGGGAGCTTGGTAGATACGCAGTATTTT. Encoded protein: CASSEIGSLVDTQYF. This sequence joins TRBV2 and TRBJ2-3, with D possibly TRBD2 on 6 matching bases. In germline, CDR1 is SNHLY, CDR2 FYNNEI. Between the trimmed V and J ends, which lost 2 bases and 5 bases, there was a span of 14 bases. This CDR3 comprises 15 residues.

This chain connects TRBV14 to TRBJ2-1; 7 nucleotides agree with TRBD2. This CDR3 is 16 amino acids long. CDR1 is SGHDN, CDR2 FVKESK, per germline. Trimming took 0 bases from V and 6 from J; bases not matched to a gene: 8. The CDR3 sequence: CASSQDGGSLGNEQFF. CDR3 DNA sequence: TGTGCCAGCAGCCAAGATGGCGGGAGTTTGGGCAATGAGCAGTTCTTC.

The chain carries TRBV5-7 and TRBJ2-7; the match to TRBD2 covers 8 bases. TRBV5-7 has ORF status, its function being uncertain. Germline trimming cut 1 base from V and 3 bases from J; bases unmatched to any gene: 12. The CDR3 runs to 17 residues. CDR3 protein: CASSLRRLAGVYYEQYF. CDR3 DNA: TGTGCCAGCAGCTTGCGACGGCTAGCGGGTGTATACTACGAGCAGTACTTC.

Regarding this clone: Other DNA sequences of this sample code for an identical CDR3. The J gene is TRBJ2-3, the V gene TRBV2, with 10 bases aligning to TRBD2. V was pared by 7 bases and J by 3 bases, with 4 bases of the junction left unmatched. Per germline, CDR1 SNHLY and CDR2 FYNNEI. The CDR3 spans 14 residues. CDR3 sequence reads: CASTLAGVTDTQYF. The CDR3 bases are TGTGCCAGCACGCTAGCGGGAGTTACAGATACGCAGTATTTT. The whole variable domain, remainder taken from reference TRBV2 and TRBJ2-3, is EPEVTQTPSHQVTQMGQEVILRCVPISNHLYFYWYRQILGQKVEFLVSFYNNEISEKSEIFDDQFSVERPDGSNFTLKIRSTKLEDSAMYFCASTLAGVTDTQYFGPGTRLTVL.

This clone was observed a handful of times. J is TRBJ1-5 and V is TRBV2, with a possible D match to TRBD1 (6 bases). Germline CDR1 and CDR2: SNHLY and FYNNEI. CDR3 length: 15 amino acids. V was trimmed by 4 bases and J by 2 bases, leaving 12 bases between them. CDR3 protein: CASSVEQGGNQPQHF. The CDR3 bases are TGTGCCAGCAGTGTCGAACAGGGAGGCAATCAGCCCCAGCATTTT.

For the CDR3, the DNA is TGTGCCAGCAGCCTGGGTTGGGGAGCGGGATTAAATGAGCAGTTCTTC. Its translation: CASSLGWGAGLNEQFF. V gene TRBV5-6 combines with J gene TRBJ2-1; 7 nucleotides agree with TRBD2. J lost 7 bases, V lost 4 bases, and 14 bases had no gene match. Germline CDR1 reads SGHDT; CDR2 reads YYEEEE. This CDR3 contains 16 residues. The variable domain in full, with the rest retrieved from reference TRBV5-6 and TRBJ2-1, is DAGVTQSPTHLIKTRGQQVTLRCSPKSGHDTVSWYQQALGQGPQFIFQYYEEEERQRGNFPDRFSGHQFPNYSSELNVNALLLGDSALYLCASSLGWGAGLNEQFFGPGTRLTVL.

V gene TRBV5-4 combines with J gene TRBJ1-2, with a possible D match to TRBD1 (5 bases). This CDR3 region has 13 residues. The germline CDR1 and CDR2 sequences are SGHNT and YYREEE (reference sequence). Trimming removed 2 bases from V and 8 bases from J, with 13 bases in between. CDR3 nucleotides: TGTGCCAGCAGCTTTGACCTCCGGGGGGGCTACACCTTC. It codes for CASSFDLRGGYTF. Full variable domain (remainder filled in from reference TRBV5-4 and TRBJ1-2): ETGVTQSPTHLIKTRGQQVTLRCSSQSGHNTVSWYQQALGQGPQFIFQYYREEENGRGNFPPRFSGLQFPNYSSELNVNALELDDSALYLCASSFDLRGGYTFGSGTRLTVV.

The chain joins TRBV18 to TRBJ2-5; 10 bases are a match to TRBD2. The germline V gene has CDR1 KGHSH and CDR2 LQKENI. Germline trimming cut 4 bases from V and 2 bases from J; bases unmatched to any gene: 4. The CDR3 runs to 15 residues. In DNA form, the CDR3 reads TGTGCCAGCTCACGAGGGACTAGCGTACAAGAGACCCAGTACTTC. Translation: CASSRGTSVQETQYF.

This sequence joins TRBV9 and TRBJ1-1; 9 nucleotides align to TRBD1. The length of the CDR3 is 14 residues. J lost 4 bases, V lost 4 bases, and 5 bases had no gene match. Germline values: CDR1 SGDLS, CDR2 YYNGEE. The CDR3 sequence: CASSPTTGGTEAFF. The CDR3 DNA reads TGTGCCAGCAGCCCTACGACAGGGGGCACTGAAGCTTTCTTT.

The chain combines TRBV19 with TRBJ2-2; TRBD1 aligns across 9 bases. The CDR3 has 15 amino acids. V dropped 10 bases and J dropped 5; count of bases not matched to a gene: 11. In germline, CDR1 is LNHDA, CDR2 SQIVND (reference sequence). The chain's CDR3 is CATTPGGQGTGELFF. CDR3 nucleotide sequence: TGTGCCACCACCCCGGGGGGACAGGGAACCGGGGAGCTGTTTTTT.

As DNA, the CDR3 is TGCGCCAGCAGCACGACTAGCGGGGGCCAAACCCAGTACTTC. This sequence encodes CASSTTSGGQTQYF. V and J are TRBV5-1 and TRBJ2-5; TRBD2 aligns across 12 bases. The CDR3 contains 14 residues. Per germline, CDR1 SGHRS and CDR2 YFSETQ. V gave up 4 bases and J gave up 8 bases; unmatched junction bases: 6.

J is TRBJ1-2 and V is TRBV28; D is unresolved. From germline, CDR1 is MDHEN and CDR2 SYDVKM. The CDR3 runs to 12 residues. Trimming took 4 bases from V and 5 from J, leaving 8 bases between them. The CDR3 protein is CASSSGEYGYTF. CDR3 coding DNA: TGTGCCAGCAGTTCTGGAGAGTATGGCTACACCTTC.

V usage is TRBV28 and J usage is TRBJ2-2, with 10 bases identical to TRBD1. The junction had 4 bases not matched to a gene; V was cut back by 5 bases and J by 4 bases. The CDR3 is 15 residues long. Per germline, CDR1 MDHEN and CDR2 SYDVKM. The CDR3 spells CASSVGQGVTGELFF. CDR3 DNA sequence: TGTGCCAGCAGTGTCGGACAGGGGGTCACCGGGGAGCTGTTTTTT.

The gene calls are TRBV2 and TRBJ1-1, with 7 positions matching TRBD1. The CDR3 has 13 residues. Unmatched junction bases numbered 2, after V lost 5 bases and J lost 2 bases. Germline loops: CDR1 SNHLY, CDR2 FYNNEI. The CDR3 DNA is TGTGCCAGCAGTAGACAGGGAAACACTGAAGCTTTCTTT. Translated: CASSRQGNTEAFF.

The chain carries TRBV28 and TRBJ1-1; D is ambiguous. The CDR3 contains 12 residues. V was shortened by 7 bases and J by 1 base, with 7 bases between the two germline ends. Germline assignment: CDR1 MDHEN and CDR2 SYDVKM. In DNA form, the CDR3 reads TGTGCCAGCACCCTCGGGAACACTGAAGCTTTCTTT. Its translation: CASTLGNTEAFF.

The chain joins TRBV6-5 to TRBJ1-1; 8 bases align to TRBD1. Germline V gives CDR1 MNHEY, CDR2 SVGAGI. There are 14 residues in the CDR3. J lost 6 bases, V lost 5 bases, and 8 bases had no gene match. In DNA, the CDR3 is TGTGCCAGCAGTCCCCGGACAGGGCTCCCTGAAGCTTTCTTT. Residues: CASSPRTGLPEAFF.

CDR3 sequence reads: CASSHVSDRHNEKLFF. The CDR3 DNA sequence: TGCGCCAGCAGCCATGTCTCGGACAGACATAATGAAAAACTGTTTTTT. The V call is TRBV4-3, the J call TRBJ1-4; weak D call: TRBD1 (6 bases). Germline V gene sequence: CDR1 LGHNA, CDR2 YSLEER. This CDR3 comprises 16 residues. Trimming pared 3 bases from V and 4 bases from J, leaving 15 bases between.

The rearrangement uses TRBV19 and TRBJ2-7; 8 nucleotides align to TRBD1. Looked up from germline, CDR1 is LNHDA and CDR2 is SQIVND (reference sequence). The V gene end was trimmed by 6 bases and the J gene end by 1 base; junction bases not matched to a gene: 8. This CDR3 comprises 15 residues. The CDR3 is CASRNAGTGSYEQYF. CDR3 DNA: TGTGCCAGTAGAAACGCCGGGACAGGATCCTACGAGCAGTACTTC. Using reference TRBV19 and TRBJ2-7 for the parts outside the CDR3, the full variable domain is DGGITQSPKYLFRKEGQNVTLSCEQNLNHDAMYWYRQDPGQGLRLIYYSQIVNDFQKGDIAEGYSVSREKKESFPLTVTSAQKNPTAFYLCASRNAGTGSYEQYFGPGTRLTVT.

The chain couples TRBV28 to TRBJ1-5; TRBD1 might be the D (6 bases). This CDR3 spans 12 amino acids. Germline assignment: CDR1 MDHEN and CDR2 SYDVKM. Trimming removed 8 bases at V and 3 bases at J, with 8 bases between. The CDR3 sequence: CASRDNNQPQHF. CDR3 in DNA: TGTGCCAGCCGGGACAACAATCAGCCCCAGCATTTT.

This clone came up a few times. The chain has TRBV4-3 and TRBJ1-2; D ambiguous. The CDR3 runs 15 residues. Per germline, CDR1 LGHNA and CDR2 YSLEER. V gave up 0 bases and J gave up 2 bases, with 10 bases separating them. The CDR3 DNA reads TGCGCCAGCAGCCAAGACCCCCGGGGAAACTATGGCTACACCTTC. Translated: CASSQDPRGNYGYTF.